This T cell receptor (beta chain) was recovered during a study of T cell responses to AZD1222 COVID-19 vaccine. The repertoire was sequenced with immunoSEQ multiplex PCR; TCRdb's copy has only in-frame clones and lacks some. The sample includes 60,000 to 100,000 clones, about 91% of them seen just once. The CDR3 is 11 residues long. V lost 4 bases and J lost 4, with 4 bases in between. CDR1 and CDR2 (germline): KGHSH, LQKENI. This rearrangement joins TRBV18 to TRBJ2-5, with unresolved D. The sequencing here drew on peripheral blood, taken on day 0 of MenACWY control vaccination. The TCR sequence derives from an adult in good health. For the CDR3, the DNA is TGTGCCAGCTCACTGACAGAGACCCAGTACTTC. Protein sequence: CASSLTETQYF.